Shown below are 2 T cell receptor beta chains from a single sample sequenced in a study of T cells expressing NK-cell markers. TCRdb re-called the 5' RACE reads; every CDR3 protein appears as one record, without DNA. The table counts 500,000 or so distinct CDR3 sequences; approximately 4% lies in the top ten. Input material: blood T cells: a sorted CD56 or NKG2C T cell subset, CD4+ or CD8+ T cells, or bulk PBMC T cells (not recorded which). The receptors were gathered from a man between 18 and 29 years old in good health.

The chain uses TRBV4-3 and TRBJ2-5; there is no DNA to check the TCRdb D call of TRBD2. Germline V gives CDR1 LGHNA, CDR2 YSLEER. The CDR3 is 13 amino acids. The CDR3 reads CASRELAGETQYF.

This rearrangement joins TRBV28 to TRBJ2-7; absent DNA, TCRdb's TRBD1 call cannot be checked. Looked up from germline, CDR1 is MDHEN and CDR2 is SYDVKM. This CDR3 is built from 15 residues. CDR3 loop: CASSYPGQGANEQYF.